This note documents a single TCR beta chain sequence. This CDR3 comprises 19 residues. Germline V gene data show CDR1 as SEHNR and CDR2 as FQNEAQ (reference sequence). Losses at the gene ends were 5 bases for V and 1 base for J; bases not matched to a gene: 15. These data belong to a study of blood T cells in healthy people across ages. Using a J-beta primer mix together with a sample-barcoded 5' primer, a second PCR was run for about 7 to 12 cycles. Template switching added a 12-random-nucleotide identifier to every cDNA molecule. TCRdb fed the 5' RACE reads into MiXCR, producing one record per CDR3 protein. The sample lists some 880,000 distinct CDR3 sequences, about 34% seen once, with approximately 12% in the top ten.

V is TRBV7-9 and J is TRBJ2-2, with 8 bases identical to TRBD1. Sequencing used blood. This receptor was identified in a man aged 18 to 29 in good health. CDR3 DNA sequence: TGTGCCAGCAGCACCGTGACCCCGGCCGGGACAGGGAACACCGGGGAGCTGTTTTTT. Translated: CASSTVTPAGTGNTGELFF.